One and the same sample provided the 24 T cell receptor beta chains below, sequenced in a study of Ad26.COV2.S vaccination and SARS-CoV-2 variants. Treatment denoted: some 20 received Ad26.COV2.S at low or high dose, single or two shots; several received placebo; per-sample allocation not given. Samples came from day 63 after the first vaccine or placebo injection. Sequencing was performed with immunoSEQ multiplex PCR; in TCRdb, only in-frame clones are kept and a portion is missing. This table has roughly 350,000 clones, 65% to 90% appearing once. Sample: peripheral blood, taken in a trial of Ad26.COV2.S vaccine versus placebo. Every receptor here comes from a person aged 18-60 years who received the Ad26.COV2.S COVID-19 vaccine or a placebo.

This clone was counted between two and nine times. This chain uses TRBV25-1 with TRBJ2-7, with no clear D. The V gene lost 4 bases and the J gene lost 3 bases, with 4 bases spanning the gap. Germline V gene lookup returns CDR1 MGHDK and CDR2 SYGVNS. There are 11 residues in the CDR3. The CDR3 DNA reads as TGTGCCAGCAGTGGTTACTACGAGCAGTACTTC. It specifies CASSGYYEQYF.

This chain connects TRBV4-2 to TRBJ2-5; the match to TRBD2 covers 16 bases. The junction had 7 bases not matched to a gene; V was cut back by 4 bases and J by 5 bases. CDR1 is LGHNA and CDR2 is YNFKEQ in the germline V gene. The CDR3 length is 17 residues. The CDR3 loop is CASSPLGTSGGAETQYF. CDR3 nucleotides: TGTGCCAGCAGCCCTCTCGGGACTAGCGGGGGGGCGGAGACCCAGTACTTC.

The chain is built from TRBV7-2 and TRBJ1-2, with a tentative D call TRBD1 (6 bases). Trimming pared 5 bases from V and 8 bases from J, leaving 18 bases between. The CDR3 covers 14 residues. Per germline, CDR1 SGHTA and CDR2 FQGNSA. CDR3 in amino acids: CASSRGGPQSGYTF. The DNA for the CDR3 is TGTGCCAGCAGCCGTGGGGGCCCTCAAAGCGGCTACACCTTC.

V gene TRBV2 combines with J gene TRBJ2-7, with D maybe TRBD1 (5 bases). Trimming removed 7 bases at V and 6 bases at J, with 25 bases between. Germline V lookup: CDR1 SNHLY, CDR2 FYNNEI. The length of the CDR3 is 16 residues. The CDR3 DNA reads TGTGCCAGCATCCCGAATGGGGCTCCTCCACCCCTCGAGCAGTACTTC. Amino acids: CASIPNGAPPPLEQYF.

The chain joins TRBV5-1 to TRBJ1-1, with D hard to call. V was shortened by 4 bases and J by 1 base, with 14 bases between the two germline ends. The CDR3 extends over 15 amino acids. From germline, CDR1 is SGHRS and CDR2 YFSETQ. As DNA, the CDR3 is TGCGCCAGCAGCCTCTTGGGTGAGGGGAACACTGAAGCTTTCTTT. It translates to CASSLLGEGNTEAFF. Filled out from reference TRBV5-1 and TRBJ1-1, the complete variable domain reads KAGVTQTPRYLIKTRGQQVTLSCSPISGHRSVSWYQQTPGQGLQFLFEYFSETQRNKGNFPGRFSGRQFSNSRSEMNVSTLELGDSALYLCASSLLGEGNTEAFFGQGTRLTVV.

The CDR3 loop is CASNLAGGTDTQYF. In DNA, the CDR3 is TGTGCCAGCAATCTAGCGGGGGGCACAGATACGCAGTATTTT. V and J are TRBV6-5 and TRBJ2-3; 10 nucleotides align to TRBD2. Germline V gives CDR1 MNHEY, CDR2 SVGAGI. The junction had 2 bases not matched to a gene; V was cut back by 7 bases and J by 1 base. This CDR3 has 14 residues.

This clone was counted a few times. This sequence joins TRBV11-3 and TRBJ2-7, with 8 nucleotides matching TRBD1. Germline assignment: CDR1 SGHNT and CDR2 YENEEA. The junction had 6 bases not matched to a gene; V was cut back by 1 base and J by 4 bases. The CDR3 loop spans 15 amino acids. In nucleotides, the CDR3 is TGTGCCAGCAGCTTAGGCGGGACAGGATCGTACGAGCAGTACTTC. It translates to CASSLGGTGSYEQYF.

The rearrangement joins TRBV24-1 to TRBJ2-1; TRBD1 might be the D (6 bases). The CDR3 runs 16 residues. V shed 3 bases and J shed 9 bases, with 20 bases lying between them. Germline CDR1 and CDR2: KGHDR and SFDVKD. The CDR3 loop is CATSDAGTRRGIEQFF. CDR3 DNA sequence: TGTGCCACCAGTGATGCCGGGACACGGAGAGGTATTGAGCAGTTCTTC.

The gene calls are TRBV11-3 and TRBJ2-7; D is ambiguous. Germline assignment: CDR1 SGHNT and CDR2 YENEEA. V was cut by 2 bases and J by 4 bases, with 9 bases left in between. This CDR3 spans 13 amino acids. The CDR3 bases are TGTGCCAGCAGCTTAACGCACTCTTACGAGCAGTACTTC. Translation: CASSLTHSYEQYF.

This rearrangement joins TRBV4-2 to TRBJ2-2; TRBD2 matches at 11 bases. CDR3 length: 17 amino acids. V lost 0 bases to trimming and J lost 6 bases; unmatched junction nucleotides: 6. The V gene's germline CDR1 is LGHNA and CDR2 YNFKEQ. Here the CDR3 DNA reads TGTGCCAGCAGCCAAGACAAACTAGCGGGAGTGGCCGGGGAGCTGTTTTTT. It is translated as CASSQDKLAGVAGELFF.

This chain connects TRBV10-2 to TRBJ2-1; the D gene is possibly TRBD2 (5 bases). Germline CDR1 and CDR2: WSHSY and SAAADI. V was shortened by 10 bases and J by 3 bases, with 13 bases between the two germline ends. The length of the CDR3 is 13 residues. The CDR3 here is CAIGVLNYNEQFF. The CDR3, as DNA: TGCGCCATCGGGGTCCTAAACTACAATGAGCAGTTCTTC.

The chain links TRBV5-4 to TRBJ2-5; D unclear. Per germline, CDR1 SGHNT and CDR2 YYREEE (reference sequence). The length of the CDR3 is 13 residues. Trimming cost V 4 bases and J 4 bases, with 11 bases left between them. In DNA form, the CDR3 reads TGTGCCAGCAGCCCCGGTTTAACAGAGACCCAGTACTTC. Encoded protein: CASSPGLTETQYF.

This chain links TRBV28 with TRBJ2-1; 9 nucleotides align to TRBD2. CDR3 length: 15 amino acids. J was trimmed by 2 bases and V by 4 bases; bases with no gene match: 3. CDR1 is MDHEN and CDR2 is SYDVKM in the germline V gene. The CDR3 protein is CASSSLAGPYNEQFF. In DNA form, the CDR3 reads TGTGCCAGCAGTTCTCTAGCGGGACCCTACAATGAGCAGTTCTTC.

V and J are TRBV7-2 and TRBJ1-1; TRBD1 is a possible D gene (5 bases). The ends were cut back, 4 bases at V and 0 bases at J, with 24 bases in the middle. From germline, CDR1 is SGHTA and CDR2 FQGNSA. This CDR3 has 19 residues. This CDR3 reads CASSSQGVTGEFLNTEAFF. Here the CDR3 DNA reads TGTGCCAGCAGCTCTCAGGGAGTTACAGGAGAGTTTTTGAACACTGAAGCTTTCTTT.

The genes are TRBV4-3 and TRBJ1-1, with 7 bases identical to TRBD1. The V gene's germline CDR1 is LGHNA and CDR2 YSLEER. The V segment lost 0 bases and the J segment 0 bases; nucleotides outside the gene matches: 10. The CDR3 has 18 residues. The DNA of the CDR3 is TGCGCCAGCAGCCAAGATAGGGCCAGGGGGGACGTGAACACTGAAGCTTTCTTT. Its translation: CASSQDRARGDVNTEAFF.

The gene calls are TRBV5-1 and TRBJ1-1; D is uncertain. CDR3 length: 14 amino acids. Between the trimmed V and J ends, which lost 5 bases and 7 bases, there was a span of 18 bases. CDR1 is SGHRS and CDR2 is YFSETQ in the germline V gene. CDR3 nucleotides: TGCGCCAGCAGTCTGGGGTCCCAACGGGGTGAAGCTTTCTTT. Translation gives CASSLGSQRGEAFF.

The V gene is TRBV7-2, the J gene TRBJ1-4, with 7 nucleotides matching TRBD1. The CDR3 extends over 15 amino acids. Losses at the gene ends were 0 bases for V and 7 bases for J; bases not matched to a gene: 5. Looked up from germline, CDR1 is SGHTA and CDR2 is FQGNSA. Here the CDR3 DNA reads TGTGCCAGCAGCTTAGCGGGTTACAGGGGTGAAAAACTGTTTTTT. Translation: CASSLAGYRGEKLFF. The variable domain in full, with the rest retrieved from reference TRBV7-2 and TRBJ1-4, is GAGVSQSPSNKVTEKGKDVELRCDPISGHTALYWYRQSLGQGLEFLIYFQGNSAPDKSGLPSDRFSAERTGGSVSTLTIQRTQQEDSAVYLCASSLAGYRGEKLFFGSGTQLSVL.

This chain uses TRBV7-8 with TRBJ2-1, with D possibly matching TRBD2 (7 bases). The CDR3 extends over 15 amino acids. Trimming stripped 3 bases from V and 9 bases from J, with 18 bases between. Germline V gives CDR1 SGHVS, CDR2 FQNEAQ. CDR3 in amino acids: CASSFEGGARVEQFF. DNA for the CDR3: TGTGCCAGCAGCTTCGAGGGGGGGGCCCGGGTTGAGCAGTTCTTC.

The chain recombines TRBV6-6 with TRBJ2-7; 7 bases align to TRBD1. The V gene's germline CDR1 is MNHNY and CDR2 SVGAGI (reference sequence). The CDR3 spans 13 residues. The J segment lost 1 base and the V segment lost 5 bases, leaving 2 bases of the junction unmatched. The CDR3 spells CASSPGGSYEQYF. For the CDR3, the DNA is TGTGCCAGCAGTCCAGGGGGTTCCTACGAGCAGTACTTC.

The genes are TRBV29-1 and TRBJ1-2; D gene ambiguous. The CDR3 extends over 14 amino acids. The V gene lost 3 bases and the J gene lost 7 bases, with 18 bases spanning the gap. Germline CDR1 and CDR2: SQVTM and ANQGSEA. DNA for the CDR3: TGCAGCGTTGATCGAGCCGGCTTAAGTGGTGGCTACACCTTC. Its protein product is CSVDRAGLSGGYTF.

The V call is TRBV25-1, the J call TRBJ1-1; D is undetermined. The CDR3 is made up of 11 amino acids. V was cut by 4 bases and J by 8 bases, with 8 bases left in between. Germline V CDR1 and CDR2: MGHDK, SYGVNS. Written as DNA, the CDR3 is TGTGCCAGCAGTGGTGTGGGGGAAGCTTTCTTT. This encodes CASSGVGEAFF.

This clone was recorded once. The J gene is TRBJ1-4, the V gene TRBV25-1, with no clear D. In germline, CDR1 is MGHDK, CDR2 SYGVNS. Trimming shortened V by 3 bases and J by 0 bases, and 11 bases separated the two germline ends. The CDR3 contains 16 residues. CDR3 sequence: CASSEVATPTNEKLFF. CDR3 coding DNA: TGTGCCAGCAGTGAGGTCGCCACGCCAACTAATGAAAAACTGTTTTTT.

The chain combines TRBV7-9 with TRBJ2-3; TRBD2 matches 7 bases. Trimming at V came to 1 base and at J to 0 bases, leaving 10 bases not matched to a gene. The CDR3 is 18 amino acids. Germline V gene data show CDR1 as SEHNR and CDR2 as FQNEAQ (reference sequence). DNA of the CDR3: TGTGCCAGCAGCTTAGGGTTTGGCGGGAGTACTAGCACAGATACGCAGTATTTT. Encoded protein: CASSLGFGGSTSTDTQYF. Full variable domain (remainder filled in from reference TRBV7-9 and TRBJ2-3): DTGVSQNPRHKITKRGQNVTFRCDPISEHNRLYWYRQTLGQGPEFLTYFQNEAQLEKSRLLSDRFSAERPKGSFSTLEIQRTEQGDSAMYLCASSLGFGGSTSTDTQYFGPGTRLTVL.

The sample holds one count of this clone. The chain recombines TRBV18 with TRBJ1-3; weak D call: TRBD1 (5 bases). The V end was cut by 0 bases, the J end by 4 bases, with 13 bases between. This CDR3 region has 16 residues. Germline lookup yields CDR1 KGHSH and CDR2 LQKENI. CDR3 residues: CASSPPPQGLGNTIYF. For the CDR3, the DNA is TGTGCCAGCTCACCACCCCCGCAGGGCCTCGGAAACACCATATATTTT.